What follows are 32 T cell receptor beta chains derived from one specimen sequenced in a study of blood T cell repertoires in COVID-19. Profiled with immunoSEQ multiplex PCR; TCRdb holds only in-frame clones, not every one. Of roughly 410,000 clones in the sample, about 89% were seen once. The specimen was peripheral blood. Receptors originate from a middle-aged woman with COVID-19, enrolled during active disease.

The gene calls are TRBV15 and TRBJ2-3; D unresolved. CDR1 is LNHNV, CDR2 YYDKDF, per germline (reference sequence). Trimming left V 8 bases short and J 0 bases short, with 12 bases between. The CDR3 totals 14 residues. Here the CDR3 reads CATHTPGSTDTQYF. As DNA, the CDR3 is TGTGCCACCCATACCCCGGGTAGCACAGATACGCAGTATTTT. Drawing the rest from reference TRBV15 and TRBJ2-3, the complete variable domain is DAMVIQNPRYQVTQFGKPVTLSCSQTLNHNVMYWYQQKSSQAPKLLFHYYDKDFNNEADTPDNFQSRRPNTSFCFLDIRSPGLGDTAMYLCATHTPGSTDTQYFGPGTRLTVL.

The chain joins TRBV30 to TRBJ2-2; a weak D match, TRBD1 (5 bases). With 0 bases removed from V and 0 bases from J, the gap between germline ends came to 11 bases. CDR3 length: 16 amino acids. Germline values: CDR1 GTSNPN, CDR2 SVGIG (reference sequence). CDR3 amino acids: CAWSVPGIPNTGELFF. The CDR3 region has the DNA TGTGCCTGGAGTGTACCAGGGATCCCGAACACCGGGGAGCTGTTTTTT.

The genes are TRBV2 and TRBJ1-4; a possible D gene is TRBD1 (6 bases). Per germline, CDR1 SNHLY and CDR2 FYNNEI. V shed 0 bases and J shed 8 bases, with 13 bases lying between them. The CDR3 spans 15 residues. CDR3 in DNA: TGTGCCAGCAGTGAAGCGCTCACAGGGCAGGAAAAACTGTTTTTT. It encodes CASSEALTGQEKLFF.

The chain combines TRBV11-2 with TRBJ2-1; TRBD2 is a possible D gene (5 bases). The V end was cut by 6 bases, the J end by 4 bases, with 13 bases between. This CDR3 is 14 amino acids long. Germline V gene sequence: CDR1 SGHAT, CDR2 FQNNGV. This chain's CDR3 is CASRIPGGYNEQFF. DNA for the CDR3: TGTGCCAGCAGAATCCCTGGAGGATACAATGAGCAGTTCTTC.

This clone was seen only once. The chain employs TRBV5-5 and TRBJ1-1; no reliable D call. Germline loops: CDR1 SGHKS, CDR2 YYEKEE (reference sequence). The CDR3 sequence is 15 residues long. V shed 4 bases and J shed 4 bases, with 17 bases lying between them. CDR3 sequence reads: CASSLSTTVSTEAFF. CDR3 bases: TGTGCCAGCAGCCTATCAACTACGGTATCCACTGAAGCTTTCTTT.

The chain combines TRBV28 with TRBJ1-6; the match to TRBD1 covers 7 bases. The germline CDR1 and CDR2 sequences are MDHEN and SYDVKM. With V trimmed by 7 bases and J by 8 bases, 8 bases remained unmatched. This CDR3 has 14 residues. The CDR3 region has the DNA TGTGCCAGCACCTTGGGACAGCGAGATTCACCCCTCCACTTT. Its translation is CASTLGQRDSPLHF.

This clone is a singleton in its sample. This chain joins TRBV29-1 and TRBJ1-2; no clear D. Per the germline V gene, CDR1 is SQVTM and CDR2 is ANQGSEA. This CDR3 contains 14 residues. V was clipped by 7 bases and J by 0 bases, with 15 bases between them. CDR3 loop: CSAQPAGTNYGYTF. DNA of the CDR3: TGCAGCGCCCAACCGGCGGGCACTAACTATGGCTACACCTTC.

The rearrangement uses TRBV27 and TRBJ1-2; 8 nucleotides line up with TRBD1. Germline trimming cut 5 bases from V and 2 bases from J; bases unmatched to any gene: 10. CDR3 size: 16 residues. CDR1 and CDR2 from the germline V gene are MNHEY and SMNVEV (reference sequence). The CDR3 coding sequence is TGTGCCAGCAGTCCAGAATTCGACAGGGGAAACTATGGCTACACCTTC. Its protein is CASSPEFDRGNYGYTF.

Of note for this clone: An end of the junction does not agree with germline; a read error may underlie this. The chain couples TRBV3-1 (or the pseudogene TRBV3-2) to TRBJ2-4; 16 positions match TRBD2. The CDR3 extends over 16 amino acids. In germline, CDR1 is LGHDT, CDR2 YNNKEL (reference sequence). CDR3: CASSQDGTSGRADINF. CDR3 DNA sequence: TGTGCCAGCAGCCAAGACGGGACTAGCGGGAGGGCCGATATTAACTTC.

This chain joins TRBV3-1 (or the pseudogene TRBV3-2) and TRBJ2-1; possibly TRBD2 for D (5 bases). The germline CDR1 and CDR2 sequences are LGHDT and YNNKEL (reference sequence). The CDR3 sequence is 13 residues long. The V and J ends lost 4 bases and 8 bases respectively, with 12 bases between them. This CDR3 reads CASSRLALDEQFF. The CDR3 nucleotides are TGTGCCAGCAGCCGGCTAGCTTTGGATGAGCAGTTCTTC.

This chain uses TRBV28 with TRBJ1-5; maybe TRBD1 (5 bases). This CDR3 region has 15 residues. V lost 7 bases and J 3 bases, leaving 16 bases between the germline ends. Germline V CDR1 and CDR2: MDHEN, SYDVKM. CDR3 residues: CASNVGGDNNQPQHF. CDR3 nucleotides: TGTGCCAGCAACGTCGGGGGGGATAACAATCAGCCCCAGCATTTT.

The rearrangement links TRBV27 to TRBJ2-3; D is perhaps TRBD1 (5 bases). V gave up 4 bases and J gave up 3 bases, with 14 bases separating them. The V gene's germline CDR1 is MNHEY and CDR2 SMNVEV (reference sequence). This CDR3 has 15 amino acids. In DNA, the CDR3 is TGTGCCAGCAGTTCAGACAGTTTCGGGACAGATACGCAGTATTTT. It translates to CASSSDSFGTDTQYF.

The chain uses TRBV6-5 and TRBJ1-2; D gene ambiguous. The germline V gene has CDR1 MNHEY and CDR2 SVGAGI. CDR3 size: 14 residues. V was cut by 0 bases and J by 6 bases, with 11 bases left in between. The CDR3 DNA is TGTGCCAGCAGTTACTCGAATCGAGTGGATGGCTACACCTTC. Its translation is CASSYSNRVDGYTF.

J is TRBJ1-1 and V is TRBV3-1 (or the pseudogene TRBV3-2); no definite D call. Trimming pared 0 bases from V and 0 bases from J, leaving 20 bases between. Germline CDR1 is LGHDT and CDR2 is YNNKEL (reference sequence). The CDR3 contains 19 residues. CDR3 region: CASSQDFSPGSYMNTEAFF. The CDR3 DNA reads as TGTGCCAGCAGCCAAGATTTTAGTCCCGGGAGTTACATGAACACTGAAGCTTTCTTT.

The rearrangement joins TRBV19 to TRBJ1-1, with 8 bases fitting TRBD1. This CDR3 is 15 amino acids long. The V and J ends lost 1 base and 6 bases, in that order; junction bases with no gene match: 7. CDR1 is LNHDA, CDR2 SQIVND, per germline (reference sequence). For the CDR3, the DNA is TGTGCCAGTAGTATAGGTCAGGGGGCAAGGGCTGAAGCTTTCTTT. It yields the protein CASSIGQGARAEAFF.

The chain couples TRBV5-4 to TRBJ2-1, with D tentatively TRBD1 (5 bases). Germline assignment: CDR1 SGHNT and CDR2 YYREEE (reference sequence). Trimming shortened V by 2 bases and J by 13 bases, and 22 bases separated the two germline ends. CDR3 length equals 15 residues. CDR3 region: CASSLDSTTPGNQFF. In DNA form, the CDR3 reads TGTGCCAGCAGCTTAGATTCAACGACCCCAGGGAACCAGTTCTTC.

The chain is built from TRBV27 and TRBJ1-1, with D possibly being TRBD1 (5 bases). Between the trimmed V and J ends, which lost 8 bases and 1 base, there was a span of 11 bases. CDR3 length equals 13 residues. Per germline, CDR1 MNHEY and CDR2 SMNVEV (reference sequence). CDR3 residues: CASHTTGNTEAFF. In nucleotides, the CDR3 is TGTGCCAGCCATACCACAGGGAACACTGAAGCTTTCTTT.

This rearrangement joins TRBV5-8 to TRBJ1-6; D ambiguous. Trimming pared 4 bases from V and 0 bases from J, leaving 8 bases between. Per the germline V gene, CDR1 is SGHTS and CDR2 is YDEGEE. The CDR3 is made up of 15 amino acids. As DNA, the CDR3 is TGTGCCAGCAGCCCAGGTTTCTCCTATAATTCACCCCTCCACTTT. Residues: CASSPGFSYNSPLHF.

The chain employs TRBV7-9 and TRBJ2-1, with D unresolved. The CDR3 is 16 amino acids. Germline CDR1 is SEHNR and CDR2 is FQNEAQ (reference sequence). V was trimmed by 6 bases and J by 0 bases, leaving 15 bases between them. CDR3 nucleotides: TGTGCCAGCAGTTCTGGCCGACTGGGCTCCTACAATGAGCAGTTCTTC. Translation gives CASSSGRLGSYNEQFF.

The chain links TRBV9 to TRBJ2-3; D ambiguous. The germline V gene encodes CDR1 SGDLS and CDR2 YYNGEE. This CDR3 is built from 12 residues. The V gene lost 0 bases and the J gene lost 6 bases, with 5 bases spanning the gap. CDR3 bases: TGTGCCAGCAGCGTAGATCTGGATACGCAGTATTTT. Protein sequence: CASSVDLDTQYF.

The chain links TRBV5-6 to TRBJ2-5, with D possibly matching TRBD1 (5 bases). CDR1 and CDR2 (germline): SGHDT, YYEEEE. This CDR3 has 13 residues. V lost 4 bases, J lost 4 bases, and 11 bases lay in between. The CDR3 DNA follows: TGTGCCAGCAGCCCAGGGCAGCGAGAGACCCAGTACTTC. Translating it yields CASSPGQRETQYF.

This clone was seen only once. The chain recombines TRBV19 with TRBJ2-1, with 8 bases aligning to TRBD1. There are 16 residues in the CDR3. V was clipped by 6 bases and J by 3 bases; unmatched bases: 10. Germline V gene data show CDR1 as LNHDA and CDR2 as SQIVND (reference sequence). This chain's CDR3 is CASREGQVPFYNEQFF. The DNA of the CDR3 is TGTGCCAGTAGGGAGGGACAGGTACCCTTCTACAATGAGCAGTTCTTC.

This chain uses TRBV18 with TRBJ1-4; D gene uncertain. CDR3 size: 14 residues. Germline V gene sequence: CDR1 KGHSH, CDR2 LQKENI. Trimming cost V 6 bases and J 7 bases, with 15 bases left between them. Written as DNA, the CDR3 is TGTGCCAGCTCGGAGGGAACAGTCAGTGAAAAACTGTTTTTT. Translated: CASSEGTVSEKLFF.

The chain links TRBV21-1 to TRBJ2-1; whether TRBD2, the table's D call, matches the DNA was not checked. TRBV21-1 is reported as a pseudogene. CDR3 length: 19 residues. The CDR3 nucleotides read TGTGCCAGCAGCAAAGTCGACGGCTGGCGGGAGGTGCCGTACAATGAGCAGTTCTTC. Translating gives CASSKVDGWREVPYNEQFF.

The J gene is TRBJ2-4, the V gene TRBV6-5, with 7 nucleotides matching TRBD2. CDR3 length: 15 residues. V dropped 7 bases and J dropped 6; count of bases not matched to a gene: 12. The germline V gene encodes CDR1 MNHEY and CDR2 SVGAGI. The chain's CDR3 is CASKTPWGGGNIQYF. DNA of the CDR3: TGTGCCAGCAAAACCCCATGGGGCGGGGGAAACATTCAGTACTTC.

The V gene is TRBV30, the J gene TRBJ1-6; possible D gene TRBD1, 5 bases. Trimming cost V 2 bases and J 8 bases, with 16 bases left between them. The germline gives CDR1 GTSNPN, CDR2 SVGIG (reference sequence). CDR3 size: 15 residues. The CDR3 spells CAWSPYGHVYSPLHF. The CDR3, as DNA: TGTGCCTGGAGTCCCTACGGACATGTCTATTCACCCCTCCACTTT.

J is TRBJ1-2 and V is TRBV9; unclear D gene. CDR3 length: 14 residues. Trimming took off 4 bases at V and 2 bases at J, with 12 bases between the two ends. Germline CDR1 reads SGDLS; CDR2 reads YYNGEE. The CDR3 nucleotides read TGTGCCAGCAGCCCCCGGGAGAACAACTATGGCTACACCTTC. This encodes CASSPRENNYGYTF.

The rearrangement links TRBV2 to TRBJ1-1; 9 nucleotides agree with TRBD1. CDR1 and CDR2 (germline): SNHLY, FYNNEI. The CDR3 sequence is 18 residues long. V lost 4 bases to trimming and J lost 2 bases; unmatched junction nucleotides: 14. This chain's CDR3 is CASSVPLGKTGGNTEAFF. CDR3 sequence (DNA): TGTGCCAGCAGTGTACCGCTGGGCAAGACAGGGGGAAACACTGAAGCTTTCTTT.

This sequence joins TRBV27 and TRBJ2-1; D is perhaps TRBD2 (5 bases). V was clipped by 5 bases and J by 9 bases, with 23 bases between them. CDR3 length: 16 amino acids. CDR1 and CDR2 (germline): MNHEY, SMNVEV (reference sequence). CDR3 nucleotides: TGTGCCAGCAGTGCCCCAACTAGACCCGGCCGGGGTGAGCAGTTCTTC. As protein: CASSAPTRPGRGEQFF.

J is TRBJ2-7 and V is TRBV9; the match to TRBD1 covers 9 bases. J gave up 2 bases and V 4 bases, and 4 bases lay outside the gene matches. The CDR3 has 14 amino acids. Germline V gene lookup returns CDR1 SGDLS and CDR2 YYNGEE. CDR3 coding DNA: TGTGCCAGCAGCTTCCGGGACAGGGCCTACGAGCAGTACTTC. Encoded protein: CASSFRDRAYEQYF. The complete variable domain, with remaining parts taken from reference TRBV9 and TRBJ2-7, reads DSGVTQTPKHLITATGQRVTLRCSPRSGDLSVYWYQQSLDQGLQFLIQYYNGEERAKGNILERFSAQQFPDLHSELNLSSLELGDSALYFCASSFRDRAYEQYFGPGTRLTVT.

The count of this clone is one. The J gene is TRBJ2-5, the V gene TRBV6-6, with TRBD1 identical over 7 bases. This CDR3 is built from 14 residues. Germline-derived CDR1 and CDR2 are MNHNY and SVGAGI (reference sequence). Trimming took 0 bases from V and 5 from J; bases not matched to a gene: 3. Written as DNA, the CDR3 is TGTGCCAGCAGTTACTCAGGGGGCGGGGAGACCCAGTACTTC. It codes for CASSYSGGGETQYF.

V is TRBV5-6 and J is TRBJ1-1; 8 bases align to TRBD1. Losses at the gene ends were 2 bases for V and 10 bases for J; bases not matched to a gene: 7. Germline V gives CDR1 SGHDT, CDR2 YYEEEE. CDR3 size: 13 residues. DNA of the CDR3: TGTGCCAGCAGCTTACAGGGGGTAGTGGGAGCTTTCTTT. This encodes CASSLQGVVGAFF.